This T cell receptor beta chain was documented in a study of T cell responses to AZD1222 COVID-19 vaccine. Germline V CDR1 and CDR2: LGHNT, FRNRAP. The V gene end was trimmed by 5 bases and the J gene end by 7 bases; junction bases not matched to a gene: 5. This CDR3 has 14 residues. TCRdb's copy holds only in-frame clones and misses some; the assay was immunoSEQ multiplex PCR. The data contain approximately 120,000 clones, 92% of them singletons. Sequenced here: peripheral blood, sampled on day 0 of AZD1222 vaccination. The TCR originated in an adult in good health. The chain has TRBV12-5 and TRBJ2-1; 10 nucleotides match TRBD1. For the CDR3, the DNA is TGTGCTAGTGGTACCGGACAGGGGGTAAATGAGCAGTTCTTC. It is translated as CASGTGQGVNEQFF.